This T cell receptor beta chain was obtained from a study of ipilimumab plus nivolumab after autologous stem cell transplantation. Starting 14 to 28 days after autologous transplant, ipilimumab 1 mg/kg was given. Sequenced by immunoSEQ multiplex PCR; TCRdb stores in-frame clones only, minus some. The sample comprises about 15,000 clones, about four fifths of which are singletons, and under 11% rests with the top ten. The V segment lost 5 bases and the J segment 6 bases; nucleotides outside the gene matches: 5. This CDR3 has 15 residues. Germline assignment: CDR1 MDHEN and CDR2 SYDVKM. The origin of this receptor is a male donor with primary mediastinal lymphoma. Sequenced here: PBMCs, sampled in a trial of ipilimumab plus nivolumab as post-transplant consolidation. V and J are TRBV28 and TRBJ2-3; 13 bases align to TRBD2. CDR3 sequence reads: CASSAGLAGVDTQYF. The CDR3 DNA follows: TGTGCCAGCAGTGCCGGACTAGCGGGAGTTGATACGCAGTATTTT.